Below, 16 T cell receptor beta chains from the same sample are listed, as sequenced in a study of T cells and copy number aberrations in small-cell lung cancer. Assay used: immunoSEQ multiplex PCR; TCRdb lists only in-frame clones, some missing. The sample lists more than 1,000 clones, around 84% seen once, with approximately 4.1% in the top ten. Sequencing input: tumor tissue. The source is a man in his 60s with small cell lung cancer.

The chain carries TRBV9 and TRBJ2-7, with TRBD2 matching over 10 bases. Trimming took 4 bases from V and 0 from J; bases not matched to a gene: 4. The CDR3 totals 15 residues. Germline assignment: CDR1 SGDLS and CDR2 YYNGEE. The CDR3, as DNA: TGTGCCAGCAGCAGGAGCGGGAGGGCCTCCTACGAGCAGTACTTC. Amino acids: CASSRSGRASYEQYF.

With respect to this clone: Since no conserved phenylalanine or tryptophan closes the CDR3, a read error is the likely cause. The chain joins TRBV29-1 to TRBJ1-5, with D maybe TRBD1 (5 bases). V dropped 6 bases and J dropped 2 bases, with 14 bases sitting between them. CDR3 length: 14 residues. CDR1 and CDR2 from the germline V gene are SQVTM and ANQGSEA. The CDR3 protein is CSVVDTDRNQPQHV. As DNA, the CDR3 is TGCAGCGTGGTGGACACTGATCGCAATCAGCCCCAGCATGTT.

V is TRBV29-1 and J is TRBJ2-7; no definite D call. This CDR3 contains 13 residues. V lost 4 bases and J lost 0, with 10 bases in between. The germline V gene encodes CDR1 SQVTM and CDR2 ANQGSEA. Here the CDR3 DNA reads TGCAGCGTTGTAGTCAGTAGCTCCTACGAGCAGTACTTC. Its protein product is CSVVVSSSYEQYF.

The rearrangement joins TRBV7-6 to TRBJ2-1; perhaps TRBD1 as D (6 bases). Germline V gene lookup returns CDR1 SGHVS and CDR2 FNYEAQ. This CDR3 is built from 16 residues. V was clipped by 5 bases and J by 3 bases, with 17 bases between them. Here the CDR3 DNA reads TGTGCCAGCAGCCCACTATCGACAGGCGACTACAATGAGCAGTTCTTC. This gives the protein CASSPLSTGDYNEQFF.

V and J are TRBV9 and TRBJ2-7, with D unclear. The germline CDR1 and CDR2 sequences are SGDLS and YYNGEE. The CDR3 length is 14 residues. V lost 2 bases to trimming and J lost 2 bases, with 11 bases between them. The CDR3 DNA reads TGTGCCAGCAGCGTTTCAGCGAATCCCTACGAGCAGTACTTC. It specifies CASSVSANPYEQYF. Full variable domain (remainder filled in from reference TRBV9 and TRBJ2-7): DSGVTQTPKHLITATGQRVTLRCSPRSGDLSVYWYQQSLDQGLQFLIQYYNGEERAKGNILERFSAQQFPDLHSELNLSSLELGDSALYFCASSVSANPYEQYFGPGTRLTVT.

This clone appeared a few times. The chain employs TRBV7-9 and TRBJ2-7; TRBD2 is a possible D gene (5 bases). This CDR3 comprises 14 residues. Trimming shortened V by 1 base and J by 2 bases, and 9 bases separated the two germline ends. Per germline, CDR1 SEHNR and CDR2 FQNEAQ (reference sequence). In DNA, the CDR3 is TGTGCCAGCAGCTTAGGGCAGGAGGCCTACGAGCAGTACTTC. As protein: CASSLGQEAYEQYF.

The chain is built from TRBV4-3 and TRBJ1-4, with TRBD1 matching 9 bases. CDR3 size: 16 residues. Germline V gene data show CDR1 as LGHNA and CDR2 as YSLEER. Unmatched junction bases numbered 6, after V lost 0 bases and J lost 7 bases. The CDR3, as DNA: TGCGCCAGCAGCCAAGACCCGGGACAGGGAGGTGAAAAACTGTTTTTT. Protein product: CASSQDPGQGGEKLFF.

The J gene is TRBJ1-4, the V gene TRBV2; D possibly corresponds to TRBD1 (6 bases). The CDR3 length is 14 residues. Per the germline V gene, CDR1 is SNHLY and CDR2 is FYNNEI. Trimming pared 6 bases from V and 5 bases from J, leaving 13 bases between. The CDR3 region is CASRRDGGNEKLFF. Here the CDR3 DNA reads TGTGCCAGCAGGAGGGACGGGGGCAATGAAAAACTGTTTTTT.

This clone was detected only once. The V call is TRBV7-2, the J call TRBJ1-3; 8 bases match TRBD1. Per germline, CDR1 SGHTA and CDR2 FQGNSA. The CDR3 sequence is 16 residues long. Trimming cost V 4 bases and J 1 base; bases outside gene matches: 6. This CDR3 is CASSSLHRGSGNTIYF. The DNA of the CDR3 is TGTGCCAGCAGCTCCCTACACAGGGGGTCTGGAAACACCATATATTTT.

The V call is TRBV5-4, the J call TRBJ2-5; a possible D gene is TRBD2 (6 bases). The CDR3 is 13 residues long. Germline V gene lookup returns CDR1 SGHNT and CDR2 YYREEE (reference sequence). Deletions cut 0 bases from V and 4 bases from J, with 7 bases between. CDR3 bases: TGTGCCAGCAGCTTGGCCGGGGGAGAGACCCAGTACTTC. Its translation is CASSLAGGETQYF. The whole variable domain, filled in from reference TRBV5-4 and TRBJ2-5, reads ETGVTQSPTHLIKTRGQQVTLRCSSQSGHNTVSWYQQALGQGPQFIFQYYREEENGRGNFPPRFSGLQFPNYSSELNVNALELDDSALYLCASSLAGGETQYFGPGTRLLVL.

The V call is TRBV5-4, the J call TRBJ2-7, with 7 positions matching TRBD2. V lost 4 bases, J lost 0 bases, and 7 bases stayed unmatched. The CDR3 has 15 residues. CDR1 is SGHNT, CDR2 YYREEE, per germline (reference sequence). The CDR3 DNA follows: TGTGCCAGCAGCCTCCAGAGCGGGGTCTCCTACGAGCAGTACTTC. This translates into CASSLQSGVSYEQYF.

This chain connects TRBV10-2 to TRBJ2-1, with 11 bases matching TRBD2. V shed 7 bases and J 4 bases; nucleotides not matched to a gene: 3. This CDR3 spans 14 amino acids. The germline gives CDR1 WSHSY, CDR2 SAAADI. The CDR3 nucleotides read TGCGCCAGCACGGCTAGCGGGAGGTACAATGAGCAGTTCTTC. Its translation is CASTASGRYNEQFF.

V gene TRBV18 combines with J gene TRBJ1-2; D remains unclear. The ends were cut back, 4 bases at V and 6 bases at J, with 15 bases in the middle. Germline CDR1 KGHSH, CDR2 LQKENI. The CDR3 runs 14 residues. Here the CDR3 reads CASSLNVPADGYTF. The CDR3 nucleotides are TGTGCCAGCTCACTTAACGTCCCCGCGGATGGCTACACCTTC.

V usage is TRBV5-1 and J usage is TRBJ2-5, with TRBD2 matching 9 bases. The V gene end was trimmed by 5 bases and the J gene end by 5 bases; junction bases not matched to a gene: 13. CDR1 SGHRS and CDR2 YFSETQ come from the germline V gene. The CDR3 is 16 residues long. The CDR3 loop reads CASSRGASGVVETQYF. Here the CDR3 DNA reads TGCGCCAGCAGTCGGGGGGCTAGCGGGGTGGTGGAGACCCAGTACTTC.

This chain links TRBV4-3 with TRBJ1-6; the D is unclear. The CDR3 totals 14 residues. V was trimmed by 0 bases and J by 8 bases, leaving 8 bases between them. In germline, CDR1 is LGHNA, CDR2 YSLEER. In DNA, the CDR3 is TGCGCCAGCAGCCAAGAAGGGCCAGATTCACCCCTCCACTTT. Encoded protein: CASSQEGPDSPLHF.

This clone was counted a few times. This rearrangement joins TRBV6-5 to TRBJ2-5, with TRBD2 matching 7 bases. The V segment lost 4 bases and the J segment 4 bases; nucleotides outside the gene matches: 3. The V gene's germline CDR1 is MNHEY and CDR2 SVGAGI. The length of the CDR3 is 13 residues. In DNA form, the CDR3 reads TGTGCCAGCAGTTCCGGGGGGTCAGAGACCCAGTACTTC. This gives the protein CASSSGGSETQYF.